This TCR beta chain was identified during a study of shared clonotypes between healthy human individuals. Study as a whole: Donors had three CD4 naive, three CD4 memory, two CD8 naive and one CD8 memory plate apiece.

Study observations and caveats: Memory subsets generally showed smaller estimated richness than naive subsets did. Shared across a handful of donors were about 4.8% of the naive CD4 clonotypes. Sampling covered blood only; tissue repertoires likely differ.

The method was immunoSEQ multiplex PCR; TCRdb's version includes in-frame clones alone and lacks a portion of them. The sample lists a few million clones; 90% to 95% were seen once. Regarding this clone: Its antigen is still unknown. The DNA is omitted, as the CDR3 cannot be located on it reliably, and the CDR3 follows TCRdb's listing.

Germline V gene sequence: CDR1 MNHNS, CDR2 SASEGT. The CDR3 is 13 residues long, ends included. This sequence joins TRBV6-1 and TRBJ1-2. The specimen was naive CD4+ T cells from PBMCs. The subset here: CD45RA+ positively selected. The sequence derives from a man aged 18 to 35 in good health. Some clones in this sample may be carry-over from other donors' samples. The CDR3 is CACASRGDYGYTF.